The TCR beta chain described here comes from a study of blood T cell repertoires in COVID-19. Participant-reported clinical history was the basis for cohort assignment. Two negative PCRs, clearance, or symptom resolution characterized the recovered Cohort 3 donors. Original methodology: For nucleated cells, counts were estimated from reference gene primer amplification. The table came from immunoSEQ multiplex PCR; TCRdb's copy has only in-frame clones and leaves some out. The V and J calls and clone size are taken from that table; D and trimming were inferred from the DNA. The table lists 280,000 or so clones, approximately 81% of them singletons. The V gene lost 5 bases and the J gene lost 4 bases, with 11 bases spanning the gap. Per the germline V gene, CDR1 is SGHTA and CDR2 is FQGNSA. This CDR3 contains 13 residues.

This chain links TRBV7-2 with TRBJ1-2, with TRBD1 as a possible D gene (5 bases). This sequence originates from a woman between 50 and 59 years old who had recovered from COVID-19. The sample consisted of PBMCs or T cells enriched from blood (not recorded which). The CDR3 bases are TGTGCCAGCAGCCCAGACAGCTCCTATGGCTACACCTTC. This gives the protein CASSPDSSYGYTF.